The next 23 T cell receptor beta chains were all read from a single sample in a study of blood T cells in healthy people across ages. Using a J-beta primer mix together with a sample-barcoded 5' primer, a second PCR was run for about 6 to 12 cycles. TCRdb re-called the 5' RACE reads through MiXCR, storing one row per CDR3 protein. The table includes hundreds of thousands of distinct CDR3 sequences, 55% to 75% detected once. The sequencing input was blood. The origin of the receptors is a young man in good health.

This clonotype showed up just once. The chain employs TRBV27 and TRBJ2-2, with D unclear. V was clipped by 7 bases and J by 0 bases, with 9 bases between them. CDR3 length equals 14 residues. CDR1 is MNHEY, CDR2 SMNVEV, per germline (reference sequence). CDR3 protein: CASKATSNTGELFF. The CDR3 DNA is TGTGCCAGCAAGGCCACATCGAACACCGGGGAGCTGTTTTTT.

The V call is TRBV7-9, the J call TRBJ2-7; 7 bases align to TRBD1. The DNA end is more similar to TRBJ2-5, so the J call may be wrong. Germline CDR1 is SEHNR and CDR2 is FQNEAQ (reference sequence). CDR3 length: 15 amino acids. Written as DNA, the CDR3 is TGTGCCAGCAGCTTACGTAGGGGGCAGGGAGAGACCCAGTACTTC. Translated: CASSLRRGQGETQYF.

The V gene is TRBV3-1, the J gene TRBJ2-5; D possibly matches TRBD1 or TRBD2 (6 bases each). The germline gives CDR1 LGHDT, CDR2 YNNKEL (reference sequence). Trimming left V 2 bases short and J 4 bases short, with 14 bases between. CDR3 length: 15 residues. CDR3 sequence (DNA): TGTGCCAGCAGCCAACCGGGGGCGCGCGCAGAGACCCAGTACTTC. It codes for CASSQPGARAETQYF.

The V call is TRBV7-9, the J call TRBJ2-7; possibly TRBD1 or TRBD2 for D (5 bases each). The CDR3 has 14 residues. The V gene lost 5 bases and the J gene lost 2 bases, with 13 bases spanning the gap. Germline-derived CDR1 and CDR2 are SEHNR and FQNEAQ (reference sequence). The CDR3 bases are TGTGCCAGCAGCGCCCGGGGCGGTACCTACGAGCAGTACTTC. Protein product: CASSARGGTYEQYF.

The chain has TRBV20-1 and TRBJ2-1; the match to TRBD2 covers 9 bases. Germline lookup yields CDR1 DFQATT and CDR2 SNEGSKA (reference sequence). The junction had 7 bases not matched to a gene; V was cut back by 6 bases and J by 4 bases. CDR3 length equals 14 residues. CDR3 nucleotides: TGCAGTGCAGCGACTAGCGGCACATACAATGAGCAGTTCTTC. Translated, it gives CSAATSGTYNEQFF.

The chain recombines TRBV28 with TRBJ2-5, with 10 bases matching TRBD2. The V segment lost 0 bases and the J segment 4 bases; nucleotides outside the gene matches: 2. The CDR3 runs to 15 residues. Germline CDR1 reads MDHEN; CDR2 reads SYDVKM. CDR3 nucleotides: TGTGCCAGCAGTTTATGGACTAGCGGGCCAGAGACCCAGTACTTC. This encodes CASSLWTSGPETQYF.

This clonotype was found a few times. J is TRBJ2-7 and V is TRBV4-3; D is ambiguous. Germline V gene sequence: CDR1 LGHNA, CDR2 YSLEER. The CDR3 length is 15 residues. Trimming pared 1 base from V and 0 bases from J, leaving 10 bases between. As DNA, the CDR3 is TGCGCCAGCAGCCAAGGCCAGCAACTCTCCTACGAGCAGTACTTC. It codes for CASSQGQQLSYEQYF.

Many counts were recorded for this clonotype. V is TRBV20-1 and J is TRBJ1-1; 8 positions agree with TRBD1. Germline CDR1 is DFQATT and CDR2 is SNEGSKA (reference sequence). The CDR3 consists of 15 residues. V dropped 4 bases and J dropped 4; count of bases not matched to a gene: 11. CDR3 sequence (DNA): TGCAGTGCTATGGGAACAGGGGGATTTTTCACTGAAGCTTTCTTT. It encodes CSAMGTGGFFTEAFF.

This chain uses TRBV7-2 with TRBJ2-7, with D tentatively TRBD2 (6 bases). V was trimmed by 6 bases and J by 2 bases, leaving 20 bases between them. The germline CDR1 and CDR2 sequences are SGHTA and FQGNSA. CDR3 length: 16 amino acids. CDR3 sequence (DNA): TGTGCCAGCAGTGACTGGCGGGGCGTACCTACCTACGAGCAGTACTTC. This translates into CASSDWRGVPTYEQYF.

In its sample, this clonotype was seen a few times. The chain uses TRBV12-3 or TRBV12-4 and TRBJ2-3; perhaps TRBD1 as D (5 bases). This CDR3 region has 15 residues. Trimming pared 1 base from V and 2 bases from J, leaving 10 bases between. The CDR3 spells CASSLGRQFTDTQYF. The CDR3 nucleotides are TGTGCCAGCAGTTTAGGCCGACAGTTCACAGATACGCAGTATTTT.

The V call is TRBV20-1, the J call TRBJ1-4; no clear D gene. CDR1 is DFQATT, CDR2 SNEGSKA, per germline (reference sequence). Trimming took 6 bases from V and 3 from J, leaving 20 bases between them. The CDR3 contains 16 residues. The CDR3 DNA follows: TGCAGTGCCCCCGGCGACGGATGGCCTCCTAATGAAAAACTGTTTTTT. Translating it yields CSAPGDGWPPNEKLFF.

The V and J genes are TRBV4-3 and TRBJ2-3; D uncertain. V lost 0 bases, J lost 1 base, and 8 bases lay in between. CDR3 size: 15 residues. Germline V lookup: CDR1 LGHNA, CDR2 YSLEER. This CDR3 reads CASSQEGPGTDTQYF. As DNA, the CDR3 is TGCGCCAGCAGCCAAGAAGGCCCGGGCACAGATACGCAGTATTTT.

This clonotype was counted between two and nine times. For the CDR3, the DNA is TGTGCCAGCAGCCCCCTGGGGAGCGACGAGCAGTACTTC. Encoded protein: CASSPLGSDEQYF. This chain connects TRBV4-2 to TRBJ2-7; TRBD2 is a possible D gene (5 bases). V lost 4 bases and J 5 bases, leaving 12 bases between the germline ends. The CDR3 length is 13 residues. Germline V gene lookup returns CDR1 LGHNA and CDR2 YNFKEQ.

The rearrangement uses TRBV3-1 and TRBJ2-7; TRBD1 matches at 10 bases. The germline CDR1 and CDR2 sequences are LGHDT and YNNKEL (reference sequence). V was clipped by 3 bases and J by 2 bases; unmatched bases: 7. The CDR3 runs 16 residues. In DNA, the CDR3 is TGTGCCAGCAGCCACAATCCGGGGACAGGGGCCTACGAGCAGTACTTC. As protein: CASSHNPGTGAYEQYF.

CDR3 sequence (DNA): TGTGCCAGCAGTGAAGGGGGACCGGAATATGGCTACACCTTC. It codes for CASSEGGPEYGYTF. The V call is TRBV6-1, the J call TRBJ1-2, with D maybe TRBD1 (5 bases). This CDR3 contains 14 residues. CDR1 MNHNS and CDR2 SASEGT come from the germline V gene. Trimming shortened V by 1 base and J by 5 bases, and 11 bases separated the two germline ends.

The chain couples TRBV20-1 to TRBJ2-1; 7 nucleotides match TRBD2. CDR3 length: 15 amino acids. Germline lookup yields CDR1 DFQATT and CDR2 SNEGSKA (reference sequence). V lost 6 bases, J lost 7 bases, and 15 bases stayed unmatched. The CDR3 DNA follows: TGCAGTGCAGACCAGCGGCTAGCGGAGGGAAATGAGCAGTTCTTC. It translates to CSADQRLAEGNEQFF.

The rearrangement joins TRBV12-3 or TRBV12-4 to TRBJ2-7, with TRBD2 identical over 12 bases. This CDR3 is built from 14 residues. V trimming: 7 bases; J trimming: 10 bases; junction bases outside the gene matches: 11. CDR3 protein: CASIVTSGGRAQYF. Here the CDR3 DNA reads TGTGCCAGCATTGTGACTAGCGGGGGCAGGGCCCAGTACTTC.

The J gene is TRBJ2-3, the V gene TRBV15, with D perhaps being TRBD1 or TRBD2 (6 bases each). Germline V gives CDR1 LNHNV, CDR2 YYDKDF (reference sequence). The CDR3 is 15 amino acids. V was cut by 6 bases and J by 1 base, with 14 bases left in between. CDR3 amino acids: CATSPPRGRTDTQYF. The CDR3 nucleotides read TGTGCCACCAGTCCACCACGGGGGCGCACAGATACGCAGTATTTT.

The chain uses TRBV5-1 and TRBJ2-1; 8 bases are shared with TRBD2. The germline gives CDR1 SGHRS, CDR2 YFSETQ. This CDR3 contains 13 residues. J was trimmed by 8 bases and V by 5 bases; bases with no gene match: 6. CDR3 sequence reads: CASSFPGGDEQFF. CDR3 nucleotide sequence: TGCGCCAGCAGTTTCCCGGGAGGGGATGAGCAGTTCTTC.

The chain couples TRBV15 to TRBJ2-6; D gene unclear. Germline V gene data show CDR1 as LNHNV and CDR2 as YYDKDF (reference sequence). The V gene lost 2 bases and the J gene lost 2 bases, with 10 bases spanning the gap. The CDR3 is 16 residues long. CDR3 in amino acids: CATSRYGQTGANVLTF. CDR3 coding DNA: TGTGCCACCAGCAGATACGGGCAGACTGGGGCCAACGTCCTGACTTTC.

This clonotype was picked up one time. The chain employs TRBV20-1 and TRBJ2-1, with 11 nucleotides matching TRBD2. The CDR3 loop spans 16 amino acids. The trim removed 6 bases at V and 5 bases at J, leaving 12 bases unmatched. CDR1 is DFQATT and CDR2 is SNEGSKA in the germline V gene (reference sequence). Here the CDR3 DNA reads TGCAGTGCGGTTAGGACTAGCGGGTCGGTCAACAATGAGCAGTTCTTC. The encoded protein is CSAVRTSGSVNNEQFF.

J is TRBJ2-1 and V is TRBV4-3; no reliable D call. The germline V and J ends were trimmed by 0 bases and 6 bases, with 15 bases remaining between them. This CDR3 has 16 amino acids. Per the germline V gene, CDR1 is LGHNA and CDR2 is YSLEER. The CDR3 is CASSQDGPQAPNEQFF. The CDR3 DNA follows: TGCGCCAGCAGCCAAGACGGCCCCCAGGCCCCCAATGAGCAGTTCTTC.

The CDR3 protein is CASSLGVMNTEAFF. The CDR3 DNA reads as TGTGCCAGCAGCCTCGGAGTCATGAACACTGAAGCTTTCTTT. This chain links TRBV6-6 with TRBJ1-1; D unclear. The germline CDR1 and CDR2 sequences are MNHNY and SVGAGI (reference sequence). The V gene lost 6 bases and the J gene lost 0 bases, with 11 bases spanning the gap. The CDR3 spans 14 residues.